This T cell receptor beta chain was found in a study of cytomegalovirus exposure and HLA in healthy donors. The CDR3 has 13 residues. In germline, CDR1 is PRHDT, CDR2 FYEKMQ (reference sequence). Trimming stripped 11 bases from V and 4 bases from J, with 14 bases between. A multiplex PCR was run with 60 Vbeta primers and 13 Jbeta primers. Profiled with immunoSEQ multiplex PCR; TCRdb holds only in-frame clones, not every one. The table includes roughly 100,000 clones, 60% to 85% detected once. Turning to this clone: The antigen is undetermined.

Donors likely had unrecorded immune exposures despite being nominally healthy when sampled. Study results and caveats: It was reported in a later analysis that an Asian-associated ancestry cluster showed fewer N-insertions than the approximately 670-donor mean. The authors later found HLA-associated TCR beta chains more clonally expanded than equally common others.

The sequence came from a woman aged 40 to 50 in good health and CMV-seropositive. The sequenced material came from PBMCs. J is TRBJ2-2 and V is TRBV13; D call uncertain. The DNA for the CDR3 is TGTGCCGGAGCTCGACTCCGCACCGGGGAGCTGTTTTTT. It yields the protein CAGARLRTGELFF.